The rows below give T cell receptor beta chains drawn from one sample of a study of cytomegalovirus exposure and HLA in healthy donors. Clones were sequenced by immunoSEQ multiplex PCR, and TCRdb holds only the in-frame ones, with some missing. The top ten hold more than 1.5% of the sample, which has 150,000 to 200,000 clones, around 82% seen once. Sequencing was performed on PBMCs. All receptors derive from a man between 18 and 29 years old in good health and CMV-seronegative. Both conserved end residues are part of each CDR3. The D gene is left open where the match is weak. The size entry is marked missing in some rows and otherwise reads once, few, many or a size class.

clone size: -; D gene: TRBD2; J gene: TRBJ2-6; V gene: TRBV10-3; CDR3 protein: CAISPLSGGDRANVLTF; CDR3 DNA: TGTGCCATCAGCCCCCTTAGCGGGGGCGATCGGGCCAACGTCCTGACTTTC
clone size: once; D gene: TRBD2; J gene: TRBJ2-7; V gene: TRBV6-5; CDR3 protein: CASQRSGGGTYEQYF; CDR3 DNA: TGTGCCAGCCAACGTAGCGGGGGGGGGACCTACGAGCAGTACTTC
clone size: -; D gene: -; J gene: TRBJ2-1; V gene: TRBV4-3; CDR3 protein: CASSLYYQTEYNEQFF; CDR3 DNA: TGCGCCAGCAGCCTTTACTACCAGACCGAATACAATGAGCAGTTCTTC
clone size: once; D gene: TRBD1; J gene: TRBJ1-1; V gene: TRBV28; CDR3 protein: CASSFSIGGFTEAFF; CDR3 DNA: TGTGCCAGCAGTTTTAGTATAGGGGGCTTCACTGAAGCTTTCTTT
clone size: -; D gene: TRBD1; J gene: TRBJ2-7; V gene: TRBV5-6; CDR3 protein: CASSRDRNYEQYF; CDR3 DNA: TGTGCCAGCAGCCGGGACAGAAACTACGAGCAGTACTTC
clone size: -; D gene: -; J gene: TRBJ2-7; V gene: TRBV19; CDR3 protein: CASSTRDAYEQYF; CDR3 DNA: TGTGCCAGTAGTACAAGAGATGCGTACGAGCAGTACTTC
clone size: -; D gene: TRBD1; J gene: TRBJ2-1; V gene: TRBV13; CDR3 protein: CASEDRRNLNEQFF; CDR3 DNA: TGTGCCAGCGAGGACAGGAGGAACTTAAATGAGCAGTTCTTC
clone size: -; D gene: -; J gene: TRBJ2-6; V gene: TRBV7-8; CDR3 protein: CASRPRRGLGANVLTF; CDR3 DNA: TGTGCCAGCCGACCGAGGAGGGGGCTTGGGGCCAACGTCCTGACTTTC
clone size: -; D gene: TRBD1; J gene: TRBJ2-3; V gene: TRBV9; CDR3 protein: CASSGPGQGSPDTQYF; CDR3 DNA: TGTGCCAGCAGCGGGCCGGGACAGGGGTCCCCAGATACGCAGTATTTT
clone size: -; D gene: TRBD2; J gene: TRBJ2-3; V gene: TRBV27; CDR3 protein: CASSFLAGGPDTQYF; CDR3 DNA: TGTGCCAGCAGTTTTCTAGCGGGAGGGCCTGATACGCAGTATTTT
clone size: -; D gene: TRBD1; J gene: TRBJ2-5; V gene: TRBV4-1; CDR3 protein: CASSQEGGRRQETQYF; CDR3 DNA: TGCGCCAGCAGCCAAGAAGGGGGCCGAAGGCAAGAGACCCAGTACTTC
clone size: once; D gene: -; J gene: TRBJ2-3; V gene: TRBV27; CDR3 protein: CASSSGPSTDTQYF; CDR3 DNA: TGTGCCAGCAGTAGCGGTCCGAGCACAGATACGCAGTATTTT
clone size: -; D gene: TRBD1; J gene: TRBJ1-4; V gene: TRBV11-2; CDR3 protein: CASSRTGSEKLFF; CDR3 DNA: TGTGCCAGCAGCCGGACAGGAAGTGAAAAACTGTTTTTT
clone size: -; D gene: TRBD1; J gene: TRBJ1-5; V gene: TRBV4-3; CDR3 protein: CASSRDRDDQPQHF; CDR3 DNA: TGCGCCAGCAGCCGGGACAGGGATGATCAGCCCCAGCATTTT
clone size: -; D gene: -; J gene: TRBJ1-5; V gene: TRBV28; CDR3 protein: CASSLDRDQPQHF; CDR3 DNA: TGTGCCAGCAGTCTCGACAGAGATCAGCCCCAGCATTTT
clone size: -; D gene: -; J gene: TRBJ1-6; V gene: TRBV30; CDR3 protein: CAWSVVLGRLGSPLHF; CDR3 DNA: TGTGCCTGGAGTGTTGTTCTGGGTAGACTGGGTTCACCCCTCCACTTT
clone size: -; D gene: -; J gene: TRBJ2-3; V gene: TRBV11-2; CDR3 protein: CASSSRFTLMGGTDTQYF; CDR3 DNA: TGTGCCAGCAGCTCCAGATTCACCCTTATGGGGGGAACAGATACGCAGTATTTT
clone size: -; D gene: TRBD1; J gene: TRBJ2-7; V gene: TRBV27; CDR3 protein: CASRAGTGIEQYF; CDR3 DNA: TGTGCCAGCAGGGCCGGGACAGGGATCGAGCAGTACTTC
clone size: -; D gene: TRBD1; J gene: TRBJ2-7; V gene: TRBV20-1; CDR3 protein: CSALTGDEQYF; CDR3 DNA: TGCAGTGCTCTTACAGGGGACGAGCAGTACTTC
clone size: -; D gene: TRBD2; J gene: TRBJ2-7; V gene: TRBV18; CDR3 protein: CASSPGTSGSYEQYF; CDR3 DNA: TGTGCCAGCTCTCCCGGGACTAGCGGGAGCTACGAGCAGTACTTC
clone size: once; D gene: -; J gene: TRBJ2-3; V gene: TRBV6-5; CDR3 protein: CASGQRSKFTDTQYF; CDR3 DNA: TGTGCCAGCGGCCAGCGGAGTAAATTCACAGATACGCAGTATTTT
clone size: few; D gene: TRBD2; J gene: TRBJ2-7; V gene: TRBV28; CDR3 protein: CASSLILAGASYEQYF; CDR3 DNA: TGTGCCAGCAGTCTCATACTAGCGGGAGCCTCCTACGAGCAGTACTTC
clone size: -; D gene: TRBD1; J gene: TRBJ1-2; V gene: TRBV5-1; CDR3 protein: CASSPGQGAGGYTF; CDR3 DNA: TGCGCCAGCAGCCCGGGACAGGGGGCGGGTGGCTACACCTTC
clone size: few; D gene: -; J gene: TRBJ2-1; V gene: TRBV27; CDR3 protein: CASSMEGRNNEQFF; CDR3 DNA: TGTGCCAGCAGTATGGAGGGCCGGAACAATGAGCAGTTCTTC
clone size: -; D gene: -; J gene: TRBJ1-1; V gene: TRBV7-9; CDR3 protein: CASSTSPGGFWNTEAFF; CDR3 DNA: TGTGCCAGCAGCACTAGTCCAGGAGGCTTTTGGAACACTGAAGCTTTCTTT
clone size: -; D gene: -; J gene: TRBJ1-1; V gene: TRBV5-5; CDR3 protein: CASSGHMNTEAFF; CDR3 DNA: TGTGCCAGCAGCGGACACATGAACACTGAAGCTTTCTTT
clone size: -; D gene: TRBD2; J gene: TRBJ2-2; V gene: TRBV12-5; CDR3 protein: CASGLVGTSGGELFF; CDR3 DNA: TGTGCTAGTGGTTTGGTTGGGACTAGCGGCGGGGAGCTGTTTTTT
clone size: once; D gene: TRBD2; J gene: TRBJ2-1; V gene: TRBV7-9; CDR3 protein: CASSPRSGRRGNEQFF; CDR3 DNA: TGTGCCAGCAGCCCCCGCAGCGGGAGGAGGGGGAATGAGCAGTTCTTC
clone size: -; D gene: -; J gene: TRBJ2-7; V gene: TRBV6-6; CDR3 protein: CASSWTDSYEQYF; CDR3 DNA: TGTGCCAGCAGTTGGACAGACTCCTACGAGCAGTACTTC
clone size: -; D gene: TRBD2; J gene: TRBJ2-1; V gene: TRBV7-8; CDR3 protein: CASIYGGLAGGRLEQFF; CDR3 DNA: TGTGCCAGCATTTACGGTGGACTAGCGGGGGGTCGTCTGGAGCAGTTCTTC
clone size: -; D gene: TRBD2; J gene: TRBJ2-5; V gene: TRBV5-1; CDR3 protein: CASSLARREVAETQYF; CDR3 DNA: TGCGCCAGCAGCTTGGCGCGGCGGGAGGTTGCAGAGACCCAGTACTTC
clone size: few; D gene: -; J gene: TRBJ2-5; V gene: TRBV5-4; CDR3 protein: CASSLMGAQETQYF; CDR3 DNA: TGTGCCAGCAGCTTGATGGGGGCCCAAGAGACCCAGTACTTC
clone size: -; D gene: -; J gene: TRBJ2-5; V gene: TRBV28; CDR3 protein: CASSLQETQYF; CDR3 DNA: TGTGCCAGCAGCCTACAGGAGACCCAGTACTTC
clone size: -; D gene: -; J gene: TRBJ2-3; V gene: TRBV6-5; CDR3 protein: CASSGSPTDTQYF; CDR3 DNA: TGTGCCAGCAGCGGGAGTCCCACAGATACGCAGTATTTT
clone size: -; D gene: TRBD1; J gene: TRBJ1-2; V gene: TRBV5-1; CDR3 protein: CASSRDRDYGYTF; CDR3 DNA: TGCGCCAGCAGCAGGGACAGGGACTATGGCTACACCTTC
clone size: -; D gene: -; J gene: TRBJ2-2; V gene: TRBV7-2; CDR3 protein: CASSFVGVGGELFF; CDR3 DNA: TGTGCCAGCAGCTTCGTGGGAGTGGGCGGGGAGCTGTTTTTT
clone size: -; D gene: -; J gene: TRBJ1-1; V gene: TRBV5-1; CDR3 protein: CASSPFRQNTEAFF; CDR3 DNA: TGCGCCAGCAGCCCATTTAGACAGAACACTGAAGCTTTCTTT
clone size: -; D gene: TRBD1; J gene: TRBJ2-7; V gene: TRBV11-2; CDR3 protein: CASSPDRDRGYEQYF; CDR3 DNA: TGTGCCAGCAGCCCTGACCGGGACAGGGGGTACGAGCAGTACTTC
clone size: -; D gene: -; J gene: TRBJ2-1; V gene: TRBV11-3; CDR3 protein: CASSLQSSYNEQFF; CDR3 DNA: TGTGCCAGCAGCTTACAGTCTAGTTACAATGAGCAGTTCTTC
clone size: -; D gene: TRBD1; J gene: TRBJ2-6; V gene: TRBV27; CDR3 protein: CASSLHGRGF; CDR3 DNA: TGTGCCAGCAGTTTACATGGCAGGGGGTTT
clone size: -; D gene: -; J gene: TRBJ2-2; V gene: TRBV7-2; CDR3 protein: CASSLVRLQGEGELFF; CDR3 DNA: TGTGCCAGCAGCTTAGTAAGACTACAAGGAGAGGGGGAGCTGTTTTTT
clone size: -; D gene: -; J gene: TRBJ1-1; V gene: TRBV5-1; CDR3 protein: CASSLEWGDTEAFF; CDR3 DNA: TGCGCCAGCAGCTTGGAGTGGGGGGACACTGAAGCTTTCTTT
clone size: -; D gene: TRBD2; J gene: TRBJ2-5; V gene: TRBV6-5; CDR3 protein: CASSYTSTSGQETQYF; CDR3 DNA: TGTGCCAGCAGTTATACGTCAACTAGCGGACAAGAGACCCAGTACTTC
clone size: -; D gene: TRBD1; J gene: TRBJ2-2; V gene: TRBV11-2; CDR3 protein: CASSPEPDRVNTGELFF; CDR3 DNA: TGTGCCAGCAGCCCCGAACCAGACAGGGTGAACACCGGGGAGCTGTTTTTT
clone size: -; D gene: TRBD1; J gene: TRBJ1-4; V gene: TRBV5-6; CDR3 protein: CASSLGDSEKLFF; CDR3 DNA: TGTGCCAGCAGCTTGGGGGACAGTGAAAAACTGTTTTTT
clone size: -; D gene: TRBD1; J gene: TRBJ1-1; V gene: TRBV6-6; CDR3 protein: CASSLNRGGTEAFF; CDR3 DNA: TGTGCCAGCAGTTTAAACAGGGGCGGCACTGAAGCTTTCTTT
clone size: -; D gene: TRBD2; J gene: TRBJ2-7; V gene: TRBV27; CDR3 protein: CASSIELAGGIGEQYF; CDR3 DNA: TGTGCCAGCAGTATCGAACTAGCGGGAGGAATCGGCGAGCAGTACTTC
clone size: -; D gene: -; J gene: TRBJ1-2; V gene: TRBV7-2; CDR3 protein: CASSLLTVREGYTF; CDR3 DNA: TGTGCCAGCAGCCTCCTGACCGTGCGGGAAGGCTACACCTTC
clone size: -; D gene: TRBD2; J gene: TRBJ2-7; V gene: TRBV19; CDR3 protein: CASSPGTSGGYEQYF; CDR3 DNA: TGTGCCAGTAGCCCCGGGACTAGCGGGGGTTACGAGCAGTACTTC
clone size: -; D gene: -; J gene: TRBJ1-2; V gene: TRBV4-1; CDR3 protein: CASSQLAGRGYGYTF; CDR3 DNA: TGCGCCAGCAGCCAATTGGCGGGGCGCGGGTATGGCTACACCTTC
clone size: -; D gene: TRBD1; J gene: TRBJ2-7; V gene: TRBV5-1; CDR3 protein: CASSPKQGASYEQYF; CDR3 DNA: TGCGCCAGCAGCCCGAAACAGGGGGCATCCTACGAGCAGTACTTC
clone size: once; D gene: -; J gene: TRBJ2-7; V gene: TRBV11-2; CDR3 protein: CASSQLTGEAYEQYF; CDR3 DNA: TGTGCCAGCAGCCAGCTGACAGGCGAAGCCTACGAGCAGTACTTC
clone size: -; D gene: TRBD1; J gene: TRBJ2-7; V gene: TRBV12-5; CDR3 protein: CASGFNLDRESYEQYF; CDR3 DNA: TGTGCTAGTGGTTTCAACCTCGACAGGGAGAGCTACGAGCAGTACTTC
clone size: once; D gene: TRBD1; J gene: TRBJ2-2; V gene: TRBV12-5; CDR3 protein: CASGLTRTGSPGELFF; CDR3 DNA: TGTGCTAGTGGTTTGACTCGGACAGGAAGTCCCGGGGAGCTGTTTTTT
clone size: few; D gene: -; J gene: TRBJ1-4; V gene: TRBV5-5; CDR3 protein: CASSFDFSTNEKLFF; CDR3 DNA: TGTGCCAGCAGCTTTGACTTCTCAACTAATGAAAAACTGTTTTTT
clone size: -; D gene: -; J gene: TRBJ2-7; V gene: TRBV19; CDR3 protein: CASTSGGGSYEQYF; CDR3 DNA: TGTGCCAGTACCTCAGGGGGAGGCTCCTACGAGCAGTACTTC
clone size: -; D gene: -; J gene: TRBJ1-2; V gene: TRBV10-3; CDR3 protein: CAISPGDGGYTF; CDR3 DNA: TGTGCCATCAGTCCGGGTGACGGTGGCTACACCTTC
clone size: -; D gene: TRBD1; J gene: TRBJ1-1; V gene: TRBV27; CDR3 protein: CASRTGQGGAFF; CDR3 DNA: TGTGCCAGCAGGACCGGACAGGGAGGAGCTTTCTTT
clone size: -; D gene: TRBD2; J gene: TRBJ2-3; V gene: TRBV5-1; CDR3 protein: CASSLTTSGSSDTQYF; CDR3 DNA: TGCGCCAGCAGCTTGACGACTAGCGGGAGTTCAGATACGCAGTATTTT
clone size: -; D gene: TRBD2; J gene: TRBJ2-7; V gene: TRBV5-6; CDR3 protein: CASSPGDRGGQYF; CDR3 DNA: TGTGCCAGCAGCCCCGGAGACCGGGGGGGGCAGTACTTC